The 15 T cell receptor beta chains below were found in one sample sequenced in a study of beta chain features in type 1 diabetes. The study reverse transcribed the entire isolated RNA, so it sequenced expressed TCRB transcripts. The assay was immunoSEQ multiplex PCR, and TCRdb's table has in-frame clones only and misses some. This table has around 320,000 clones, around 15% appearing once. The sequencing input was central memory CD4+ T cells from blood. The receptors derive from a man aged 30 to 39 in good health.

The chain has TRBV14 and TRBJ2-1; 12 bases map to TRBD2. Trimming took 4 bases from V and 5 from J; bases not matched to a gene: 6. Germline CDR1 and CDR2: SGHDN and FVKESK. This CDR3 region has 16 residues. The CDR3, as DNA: TGTGCCAGCAGCCCGACTAGCGGGAGAGTCGACAATGAGCAGTTCTTC. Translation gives CASSPTSGRVDNEQFF.

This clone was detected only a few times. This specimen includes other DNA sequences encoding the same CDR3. The CDR3 DNA reads TGTGCCAGCTCGCCAAAGGGAGGAGGAGAGACCCAGTACTTC. Translated: CASSPKGGGETQYF. The chain employs TRBV18 and TRBJ2-5; possible D gene TRBD2, 6 bases. Germline CDR1 and CDR2: KGHSH and LQKENI. The CDR3 is 14 amino acids. The V gene lost 6 bases and the J gene lost 4 bases, with 15 bases spanning the gap. The full variable domain, its missing parts supplied by reference TRBV18 and TRBJ2-5, is NAGVMQNPRHLVRRRGQEARLRCSPMKGHSHVYWYRQLPEEGLKFMVYLQKENIIDESGMPKERFSAEFPKEGPSILRIQQVVRGDSAAYFCASSPKGGGETQYFGPGTRLLVL.

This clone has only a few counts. Here the CDR3 reads CASSLDLGQGNQPQHF. The CDR3 DNA reads TGTGCCAGCAGCTTAGATCTGGGACAGGGCAATCAGCCCCAGCATTTT. This chain uses TRBV11-2 with TRBJ1-5; TRBD1 agrees at 8 bases. V shed 0 bases and J 2 bases; nucleotides not matched to a gene: 3. Germline CDR1 and CDR2: SGHAT and FQNNGV. The CDR3 sequence is 16 residues long.

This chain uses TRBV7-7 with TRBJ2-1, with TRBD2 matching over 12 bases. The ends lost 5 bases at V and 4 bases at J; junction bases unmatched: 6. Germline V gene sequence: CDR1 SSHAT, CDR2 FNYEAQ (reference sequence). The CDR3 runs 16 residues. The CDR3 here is CASSVTGTSGYNEQFF. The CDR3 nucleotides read TGTGCCAGCAGCGTAACCGGGACTAGCGGGTACAATGAGCAGTTCTTC.

CDR3 in DNA: TGTGCCAGCAGCTTGAGGACAGGGGGCTTGGAGACCCAGTACTTC. It codes for CASSLRTGGLETQYF. The V gene is TRBV5-6, the J gene TRBJ2-5; 11 nucleotides match TRBD1. The germline gives CDR1 SGHDT, CDR2 YYEEEE. The CDR3 extends over 15 amino acids. After removal of 1 base from V and 5 bases from J, the junction contained 4 bases not matched to a gene.

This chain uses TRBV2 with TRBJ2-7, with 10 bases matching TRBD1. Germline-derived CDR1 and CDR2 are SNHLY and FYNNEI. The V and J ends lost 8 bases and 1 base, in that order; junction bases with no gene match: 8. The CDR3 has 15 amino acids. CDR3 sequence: CASLNRQGASYEQYF. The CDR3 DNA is TGTGCCAGCCTAAACCGACAGGGGGCATCCTACGAGCAGTACTTC. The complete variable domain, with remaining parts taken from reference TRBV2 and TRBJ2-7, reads EPEVTQTPSHQVTQMGQEVILRCVPISNHLYFYWYRQILGQKVEFLVSFYNNEISEKSEIFDDQFSVERPDGSNFTLKIRSTKLEDSAMYFCASLNRQGASYEQYFGPGTRLTVT.

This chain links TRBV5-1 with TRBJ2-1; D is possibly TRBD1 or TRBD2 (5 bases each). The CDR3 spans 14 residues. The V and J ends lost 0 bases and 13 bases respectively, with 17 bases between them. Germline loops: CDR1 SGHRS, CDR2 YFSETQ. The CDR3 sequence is CASSLDLGDRRQFF. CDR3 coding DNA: TGCGCCAGCAGCTTGGATCTAGGGGACCGGCGACAGTTCTTC.

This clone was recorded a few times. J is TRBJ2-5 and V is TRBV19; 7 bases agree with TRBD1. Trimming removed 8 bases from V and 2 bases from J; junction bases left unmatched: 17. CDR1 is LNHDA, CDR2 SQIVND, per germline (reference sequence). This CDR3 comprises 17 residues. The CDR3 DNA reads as TGTGCCAGTCCTCGGCAAACAGGGGAAGATTCACAAGAGACCCAGTACTTC. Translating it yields CASPRQTGEDSQETQYF. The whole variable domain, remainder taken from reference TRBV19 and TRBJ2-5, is DGGITQSPKYLFRKEGQNVTLSCEQNLNHDAMYWYRQDPGQGLRLIYYSQIVNDFQKGDIAEGYSVSREKKESFPLTVTSAQKNPTAFYLCASPRQTGEDSQETQYFGPGTRLLVL.

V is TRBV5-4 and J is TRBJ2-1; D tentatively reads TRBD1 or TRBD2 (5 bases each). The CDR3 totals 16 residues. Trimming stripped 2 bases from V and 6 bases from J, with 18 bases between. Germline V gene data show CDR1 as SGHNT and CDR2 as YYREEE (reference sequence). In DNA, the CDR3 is TGTGCCAGCAGCTTTGGGGGTAGCGACACAGGCAATGAGCAGTTCTTC. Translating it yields CASSFGGSDTGNEQFF.

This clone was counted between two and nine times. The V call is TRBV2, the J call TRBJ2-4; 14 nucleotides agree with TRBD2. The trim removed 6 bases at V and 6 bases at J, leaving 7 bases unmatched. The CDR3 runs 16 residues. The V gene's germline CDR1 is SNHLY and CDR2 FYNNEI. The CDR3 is CASSPGTSGSRNIQYF. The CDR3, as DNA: TGTGCCAGCAGCCCCGGGACTAGCGGGAGCAGAAACATTCAGTACTTC.

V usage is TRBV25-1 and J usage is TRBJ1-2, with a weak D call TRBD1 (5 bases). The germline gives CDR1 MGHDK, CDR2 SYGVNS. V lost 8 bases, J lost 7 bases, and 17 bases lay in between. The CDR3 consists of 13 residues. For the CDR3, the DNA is TGTGCCAGCCTTCAACCCCGGGGCCGTGGCTACACCTTC. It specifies CASLQPRGRGYTF.

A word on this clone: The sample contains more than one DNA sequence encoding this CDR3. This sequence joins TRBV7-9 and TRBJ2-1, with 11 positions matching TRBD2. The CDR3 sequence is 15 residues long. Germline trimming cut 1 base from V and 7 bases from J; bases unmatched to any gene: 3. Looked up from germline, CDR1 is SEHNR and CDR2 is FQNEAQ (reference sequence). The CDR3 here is CASSLVTSGGNEQFF. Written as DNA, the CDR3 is TGTGCCAGCAGCTTAGTTACTAGCGGGGGTAATGAGCAGTTCTTC.

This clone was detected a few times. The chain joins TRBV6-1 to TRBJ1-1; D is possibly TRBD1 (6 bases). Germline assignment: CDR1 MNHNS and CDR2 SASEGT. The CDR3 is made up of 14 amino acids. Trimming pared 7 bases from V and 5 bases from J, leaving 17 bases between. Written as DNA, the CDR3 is TGTGCCAGCACTAGCTCCCGGACAGCAACTGAAGCTTTCTTT. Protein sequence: CASTSSRTATEAFF.

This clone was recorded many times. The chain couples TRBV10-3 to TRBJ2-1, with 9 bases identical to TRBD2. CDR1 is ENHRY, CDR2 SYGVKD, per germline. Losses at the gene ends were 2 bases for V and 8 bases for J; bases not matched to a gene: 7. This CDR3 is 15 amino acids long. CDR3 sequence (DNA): TGTGCCATCAGTGAGATGGGTAGCGGGAGCGATGAGCAGTTCTTC. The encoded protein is CAISEMGSGSDEQFF.

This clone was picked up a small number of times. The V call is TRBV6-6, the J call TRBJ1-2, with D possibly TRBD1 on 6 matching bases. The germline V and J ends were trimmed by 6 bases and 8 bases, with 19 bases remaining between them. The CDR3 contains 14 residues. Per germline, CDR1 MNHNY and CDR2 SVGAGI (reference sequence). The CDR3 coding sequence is TGTGCCAGCAGCAACGCAAGGGGGGCAGGCGGCTACACCTTC. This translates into CASSNARGAGGYTF.